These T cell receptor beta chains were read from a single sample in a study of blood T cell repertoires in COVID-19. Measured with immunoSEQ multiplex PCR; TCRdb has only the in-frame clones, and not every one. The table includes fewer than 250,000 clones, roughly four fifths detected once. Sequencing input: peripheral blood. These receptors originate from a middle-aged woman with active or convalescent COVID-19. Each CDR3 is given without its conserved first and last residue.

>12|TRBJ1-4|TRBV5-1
ASRPDSLNEKLF
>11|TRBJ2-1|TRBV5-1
ASSYHRSREQF
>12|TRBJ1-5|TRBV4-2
ASSQTGSNQPQH
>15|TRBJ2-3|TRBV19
ASSPGTGVEGADTQY
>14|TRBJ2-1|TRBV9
ASSVDPAGVRNEQF
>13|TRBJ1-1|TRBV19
ASSIPPGVNTEAF
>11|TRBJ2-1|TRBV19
ASRIAGVNEQF
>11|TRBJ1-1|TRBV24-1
AIRRDSYTEAF
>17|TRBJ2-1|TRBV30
AWSVPPVRLATVYNEQF
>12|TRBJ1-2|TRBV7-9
ASSLGQGVYGYT
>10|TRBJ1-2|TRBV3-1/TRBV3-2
ASSLGQPGYT
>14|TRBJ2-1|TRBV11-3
ASSLGAKLISGEQF
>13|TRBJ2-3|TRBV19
ASSSSRLTTDTQY
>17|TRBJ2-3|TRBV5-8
ASSLVGLAGGPSTDTQY
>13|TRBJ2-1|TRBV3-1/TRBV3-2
ASSQDRVTAGEQF
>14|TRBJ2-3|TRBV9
ASSVAPREGQDTQY
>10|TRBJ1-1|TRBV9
ASSQKNTEAF